This T cell receptor (beta chain) is from a study of blood T cell repertoires in COVID-19. Individuals aged about 18 to 100 years were recruited from some 26 US areas. The study assigned cohorts using participant-reported clinical history. Original processing methods: Using reference gene primer amplification, nucleated cell counts were estimated. This table comes from immunoSEQ multiplex PCR, and its TCRdb copy is limited to in-frame clones, with some not included. From that table come the V and J calls and clone size; the DNA was used to work out D and trimming. The repertoire holds 140,000 to 150,000 clones, with roughly four fifths as singletons. This CDR3 region has 11 residues. Germline CDR1 and CDR2: SGHTA and FQGNSA. Trimming removed 6 bases from V and 5 bases from J, with 6 bases in between.

The sequenced sample consisted of PBMCs or T cells enriched from blood (not recorded which). The rearrangement joins TRBV7-2 to TRBJ2-3; D is unclear. The sequence derives from a woman aged 45-65 years with acute COVID-19. CDR3: CASRLVDTQYF. Written as DNA, the CDR3 is TGTGCCAGCAGACTGGTAGATACGCAGTATTTT.